A single sample gave rise to the 31 T cell receptor beta chains below, sequenced in a study of identical twins. TCRdb re-called the 5' RACE reads with MiXCR, one entry per CDR3 protein. This sample has around 670,000 distinct CDR3 sequences, with roughly 6.2% found just once. Sequences were obtained from naive T cells sorted from blood. Receptors originate from a man in his late teens or twenties in good health.

The sample holds many counts of this clonotype. The chain uses TRBV9 and TRBJ2-1; 7 bases align to TRBD1. CDR3 size: 13 residues. Germline values: CDR1 SGDLS, CDR2 YYNGEE. V was clipped by 3 bases and J by 8 bases; unmatched bases: 5. The DNA for the CDR3 is TGTGCCAGCAGCGCGACAGGGTTCGATGAGCAGTTCTTC. This gives the protein CASSATGFDEQFF. The full variable domain, rest sourced from reference TRBV9 and TRBJ2-1, is DSGVTQTPKHLITATGQRVTLRCSPRSGDLSVYWYQQSLDQGLQFLIQYYNGEERAKGNILERFSAQQFPDLHSELNLSSLELGDSALYFCASSATGFDEQFFGPGTRLTVL.

This clonotype showed up many times. The chain recombines TRBV29-1 with TRBJ2-1; the D gene is possibly TRBD2 (7 bases). The germline CDR1 and CDR2 sequences are SQVTM and ANQGSEA. V lost 5 bases and J lost 2, with 16 bases in between. The CDR3 extends over 15 amino acids. DNA for the CDR3: TGCAGCGTTATAGGGGGAGGGGTTGCCTACAATGAGCAGTTCTTC. This translates into CSVIGGGVAYNEQFF.

This clonotype has a handful of counts. The gene calls are TRBV3-1 and TRBJ1-6; D call uncertain. The CDR3 runs 14 residues. CDR1 is LGHDT, CDR2 YNNKEL, per germline (reference sequence). V lost 4 bases and J 7 bases, leaving 11 bases between the germline ends. The CDR3 DNA is TGTGCCAGCAGCCGGACGGTCCTCAATTCACCCCTCCACTTT. As protein: CASSRTVLNSPLHF.

The table lists this clonotype with a few counts. The chain is built from TRBV7-6 and TRBJ2-1, with D tentatively TRBD1 (6 bases). CDR1 and CDR2 (germline): SGHVS, FNYEAQ. Between the trimmed V and J ends, which lost 5 bases and 0 bases, there was a span of 14 bases. The CDR3 consists of 16 residues. The CDR3 DNA sequence: TGTGCCAGCAGCGTTACGACAGGAGGCTCCTACAATGAGCAGTTCTTC. Translating gives CASSVTTGGSYNEQFF.

This clonotype was seen many times. V and J are TRBV27 and TRBJ2-5; possibly TRBD2 for D (6 bases). Germline lookup yields CDR1 MNHEY and CDR2 SMNVEV (reference sequence). CDR3 length: 11 residues. V was clipped by 7 bases and J by 7 bases, with 10 bases between them. CDR3 coding DNA: TGTGCCAGCACGCGGGACGGGACCCAGTACTTC. This sequence encodes CASTRDGTQYF.

This clonotype was recorded a few times. The gene calls are TRBV6-8 and TRBJ1-5, with TRBD1 matching 10 bases. Germline trimming cut 0 bases from V and 6 bases from J; bases unmatched to any gene: 11. The CDR3 consists of 18 residues. Germline values: CDR1 MNHGY, CDR2 SAAAGT. CDR3 sequence (DNA): TGTGCCAGCAGTTACTCGAGGAGGGGGACAGGGGAGGCTCAGCCCCAGCATTTT. Amino acid sequence: CASSYSRRGTGEAQPQHF.

This clonotype was detected ten times or more. This chain's CDR3 is CASSLNSGNSNQPQHF. CDR3 bases: TGTGCCAGCAGCTTAAACTCAGGGAATAGCAATCAGCCCCAGCATTTT. The chain combines TRBV7-6 with TRBJ1-5, with a weak D call TRBD1 (5 bases). V lost 2 bases to trimming and J lost 0 bases, with 11 bases between them. This CDR3 region has 16 residues. The germline V gene has CDR1 SGHVS and CDR2 FNYEAQ. The full variable domain, in which reference TRBV7-6 and TRBJ1-5 provide the parts outside the CDR3, is GAGVSQSPRYKVTKRGQDVALRCDPISGHVSLYWYRQALGQGPEFLTYFNYEAQQDKSGLPNDRFSAERPEGSISTLTIQRTEQRDSAMYRCASSLNSGNSNQPQHFGDGTRLSIL.

This clonotype was seen ten or more times. This chain links TRBV7-2 with TRBJ2-5, with 8 nucleotides matching TRBD1. V shed 4 bases and J 3 bases; nucleotides not matched to a gene: 1. The CDR3 covers 13 residues. Germline assignment: CDR1 SGHTA and CDR2 FQGNSA. In DNA, the CDR3 is TGTGCCAGCAGCTGGGGACAGGAAGAGACCCAGTACTTC. Amino acids: CASSWGQEETQYF.

This clonotype was observed at least ten times. V usage is TRBV6-1 and J usage is TRBJ2-5; 11 bases line up with TRBD1. CDR1 and CDR2 from the germline V gene are MNHNS and SASEGT. The CDR3 runs to 16 residues. Trimming took 5 bases from V and 1 from J; bases not matched to a gene: 6. The chain's CDR3 is CASSTPGTGGQETQYF. CDR3 coding DNA: TGTGCCAGCAGTACCCCCGGGACAGGGGGCCAAGAGACCCAGTACTTC.

Only a few counts were recorded for this clonotype. CDR3 nucleotide sequence: TGCAGCGTTCCCGGGTCGGCCTACAATGAGCAGTTCTTC. Encoded protein: CSVPGSAYNEQFF. The chain uses TRBV29-1 and TRBJ2-1, with unresolved D. This CDR3 is 13 amino acids long. V lost 5 bases to trimming and J lost 2 bases, with 10 bases between them. In germline, CDR1 is SQVTM, CDR2 ANQGSEA.

This clonotype was seen many times. CDR3 amino acids: CAISRDRSGYTF. The CDR3 region has the DNA TGTGCCATCAGTCGGGACAGGAGCGGCTACACCTTC. This chain connects TRBV10-3 to TRBJ1-2; 8 bases line up with TRBD1. Trimming removed 5 bases from V and 8 bases from J; junction bases left unmatched: 4. Germline V gene sequence: CDR1 ENHRY, CDR2 SYGVKD. The CDR3 length is 12 residues.

This clonotype was picked up many times. The chain carries TRBV7-2 and TRBJ2-7; D gene uncertain. Deletions cut 1 base from V and 7 bases from J, with 5 bases between. Germline loops: CDR1 SGHTA, CDR2 FQGNSA. The length of the CDR3 is 11 residues. In DNA form, the CDR3 reads TGTGCCAGCAGCTTAGGCGCTGAGCAGTACTTC. Translated: CASSLGAEQYF. The full variable domain, completed using reference TRBV7-2 and TRBJ2-7, is GAGVSQSPSNKVTEKGKDVELRCDPISGHTALYWYRQSLGQGLEFLIYFQGNSAPDKSGLPSDRFSAERTGGSVSTLTIQRTQQEDSAVYLCASSLGAEQYFGPGTRLTVT.

This clonotype was counted ten times or more. The chain joins TRBV7-2 to TRBJ2-7; TRBD2 matches 10 bases. The CDR3 loop spans 15 amino acids. Germline assignment: CDR1 SGHTA and CDR2 FQGNSA. V lost 4 bases, J lost 0 bases, and 3 bases stayed unmatched. This CDR3 reads CASSWTSGSSYEQYF. The CDR3 nucleotides read TGTGCCAGCAGCTGGACTAGCGGTTCCTCCTACGAGCAGTACTTC.

This clonotype was seen at least ten times. CDR3 sequence (DNA): TGTGCCAGCAGCTCCGGGGGAGGGCAAGTAGATACGCAGTATTTT. This translates into CASSSGGGQVDTQYF. The chain links TRBV11-2 to TRBJ2-3; 7 nucleotides align to TRBD2. The length of the CDR3 is 15 residues. J gave up 5 bases and V 4 bases, and 9 bases lay outside the gene matches. Germline V CDR1 and CDR2: SGHAT, FQNNGV.

The gene calls are TRBV5-5 and TRBJ2-7, with 7 nucleotides matching TRBD2. After removal of 4 bases from V and 3 bases from J, the junction contained 4 bases not matched to a gene. Germline CDR1 SGHKS, CDR2 YYEKEE (reference sequence). CDR3 length: 13 amino acids. CDR3: CASSKRDSYEQYF. Written as DNA, the CDR3 is TGTGCCAGCAGCAAGCGGGATAGCTACGAGCAGTACTTC.

This clonotype was counted only a few times. The rearrangement joins TRBV5-1 to TRBJ2-1, with 8 bases identical to TRBD1. Germline V CDR1 and CDR2: SGHRS, YFSETQ. J gave up 4 bases and V 3 bases, and 18 bases lay outside the gene matches. The CDR3 runs 19 residues. CDR3 region: CASSWDVGQGYTIYNEQFF. CDR3 nucleotides: TGCGCCAGCAGCTGGGATGTTGGACAGGGATATACTATATACAATGAGCAGTTCTTC.

Only a few counts were recorded for this clonotype. The chain has TRBV19 and TRBJ2-7; TRBD2 agrees at 8 bases. The CDR3 covers 12 residues. J was trimmed by 6 bases and V by 9 bases; bases with no gene match: 7. Germline-derived CDR1 and CDR2 are LNHDA and SQIVND (reference sequence). The CDR3 DNA sequence: TGTGCCAGCATGGGACTAGTGGGCGAGCAGTACTTC. It yields the protein CASMGLVGEQYF.

There are many counts of this clonotype. The chain recombines TRBV20-1 with TRBJ1-5; 8 bases are a match to TRBD1. Germline loops: CDR1 DFQATT, CDR2 SNEGSKA (reference sequence). The V gene end was trimmed by 1 base and the J gene end by 5 bases; junction bases not matched to a gene: 7. The CDR3 runs 15 residues. The CDR3 DNA follows: TGCAGTGCTAGAGGTGGGACAGGTGGGGATCAGCCCCAGCATTTT. Translation: CSARGGTGGDQPQHF.

This clonotype was picked up many times. The rearrangement uses TRBV12-3 or TRBV12-4 and TRBJ1-6, with D possibly TRBD1 on 6 matching bases. This CDR3 is built from 15 residues. Trimming stripped 5 bases from V and 7 bases from J, with 15 bases between. In DNA, the CDR3 is TGTGCCAGCAGTCTCCGGGGACAAACAAATTCACCCCTCCACTTT. Its protein is CASSLRGQTNSPLHF.

This clonotype was recorded at least ten times. V and J are TRBV5-1 and TRBJ2-1; D remains ambiguous. The germline V and J ends were trimmed by 7 bases and 4 bases, with 18 bases remaining between them. This CDR3 region has 15 residues. Per germline, CDR1 SGHRS and CDR2 YFSETQ. The CDR3 sequence: CASSLFAWAYNEQFF. DNA of the CDR3: TGCGCCAGCTCCCTTTTCGCCTGGGCTTACAATGAGCAGTTCTTC.

This clonotype was observed many times. CDR3 in DNA: TGTGCCAGCAGCTTATTAGGGGCTATCCCTGAGCAGTTCTTC. It yields the protein CASSLLGAIPEQFF. This sequence joins TRBV7-8 and TRBJ2-1, with TRBD1 as a possible D gene (5 bases). The ends were cut back, 2 bases at V and 9 bases at J, with 14 bases in the middle. This CDR3 region has 14 residues. The germline gives CDR1 SGHVS, CDR2 FQNEAQ.

V gene TRBV6-2 or TRBV6-3 combines with J gene TRBJ2-1; tentative D call: TRBD1 (5 bases). The CDR3 has 13 residues. Germline values: CDR1 MNHEY, CDR2 SVGEGT. Trimming removed 7 bases from V and 5 bases from J, with 12 bases in between. The CDR3 region is CASTWTHNNEQFF. The CDR3 region has the DNA TGTGCCAGCACTTGGACACACAACAATGAGCAGTTCTTC.

This clonotype appeared many times. The V call is TRBV20-1, the J call TRBJ1-2; D is ambiguous. This CDR3 spans 16 amino acids. Germline V gene data show CDR1 as DFQATT and CDR2 as SNEGSKA (reference sequence). V lost 0 bases, J lost 4 bases, and 18 bases lay in between. This chain's CDR3 is CSARDDLSGLGYGYTF. In DNA, the CDR3 is TGCAGTGCTAGAGATGATTTAAGCGGCCTAGGCTATGGCTACACCTTC.

This clonotype was counted at least ten times. V gene TRBV12-3 or TRBV12-4 combines with J gene TRBJ2-3; no reliable D call. CDR3 length: 14 amino acids. Between the trimmed V and J ends, which lost 1 base and 6 bases, there was a span of 11 bases. This chain's CDR3 is CASSLESRRDTQYF. The CDR3 DNA reads as TGTGCCAGCAGTTTAGAATCCAGACGCGATACGCAGTATTTT.

Ten or more counts support this clonotype. The genes are TRBV20-1 and TRBJ2-1, with TRBD1 as a possible D gene (6 bases). Trimming pared 1 base from V and 0 bases from J, leaving 10 bases between. CDR1 is DFQATT and CDR2 is SNEGSKA in the germline V gene (reference sequence). This CDR3 comprises 15 residues. The CDR3 region has the DNA TGCAGTGCTAGAGTAGGACAGATCTCCTACAATGAGCAGTTCTTC. This translates into CSARVGQISYNEQFF.

V gene TRBV5-1 combines with J gene TRBJ2-1; D is perhaps TRBD1 or TRBD2 (5 bases each). The CDR3 has 12 residues. Looked up from germline, CDR1 is SGHRS and CDR2 is YFSETQ. The V end was cut by 1 base, the J end by 9 bases, with 8 bases between. CDR3 DNA: TGCGCCAGCAGCTTGATGGGGACTGAGCAGTTCTTC. Translated, it gives CASSLMGTEQFF.

This clonotype was recorded many times. This chain connects TRBV12-3 or TRBV12-4 to TRBJ2-7, with 7 positions matching TRBD1. The CDR3 is made up of 15 amino acids. Trimming cost V 4 bases and J 5 bases; bases outside gene matches: 11. CDR3 sequence (DNA): TGTGCCAGCAGTTCGCTTCCGACAGGGCTCAACGAGCAGTACTTC. Translating it yields CASSSLPTGLNEQYF.

This clonotype was detected many times. CDR3 sequence: CSGGLADQTDTQYF. CDR3 DNA: TGCAGCGGCGGACTAGCGGACCAAACAGATACGCAGTATTTT. V gene TRBV29-1 combines with J gene TRBJ2-3, with 10 bases aligning to TRBD2. V shed 7 bases and J 3 bases; nucleotides not matched to a gene: 7. The germline V gene encodes CDR1 SQVTM and CDR2 ANQGSEA. The CDR3 sequence is 14 residues long.

A word on this clonotype: This may arise from a read error, as a much more abundant clone is one base away. This chain connects TRBV28 to TRBJ1-1; TRBD1 might be the D (5 bases). The CDR3 runs 12 residues. The germline V gene encodes CDR1 MDHEN and CDR2 SYDVKM. CDR3 loop: CVSLRDDTEAFF. In DNA form, the CDR3 reads TGTGTCAGTCTCAGGGACGACACTGAAGCTTTCTTT. Supplemented by reference TRBV28 and TRBJ1-1, the full variable domain reads DVKVTQSSRYLVKRTGEKVFLECVQDMDHENMFWYRQDPGLGLRLIYFSYDVKMKEKGDIPEGYSVSREKKERFSLILESASTNQTSMYLCVSLRDDTEAFFGQGTRLTVV.

This clonotype came up a few times. The V gene is TRBV12-3 or TRBV12-4, the J gene TRBJ2-7; D is perhaps TRBD1 or TRBD2 (5 bases each). This CDR3 comprises 15 residues. Trimming removed 1 base from V and 4 bases from J, with 14 bases in between. The CDR3 loop reads CASSLGGAGAYEQYV. The CDR3 DNA reads TGTGCCAGCAGTTTAGGTGGGGCGGGTGCATACGAGCAGTACGTC.

This clonotype was recorded a few times. The V gene is TRBV21-1, the J gene TRBJ2-2. TRBV21-1 is termed a pseudogene. This CDR3 has 16 residues. CDR3 protein: CASSKAESSDTGELFF. The CDR3 nucleotides read TGTGCCAGCAGCAAAGCAGAAAGTAGCGACACCGGGGAGCTGTTTTTT.